Here is one T cell receptor (beta chain) with its context. This specimen belongs to a study of T and B cells in COVID-19 patients. Each TRB amplification used about 230-550 ng of genomic DNA from blood. Multiplex PCR with BIOMED2 TRB-A/B primer pools amplified TRB rearrangements. TCRdb ran MiXCR on the multiplex PCR reads and lists one entry per CDR3 protein. The sample yields 20,000 to 30,000 distinct CDR3 sequences, approximately 30% seen once. V shed 5 bases and J shed 5 bases, with 15 bases lying between them. The CDR3 is 14 amino acids. Germline loops: CDR1 MNHEY, CDR2 SVGEGT. The rearrangement joins TRBV6-2 or TRBV6-3 to TRBJ2-5; the D is unclear. This TCR came from a human donor who had recovered from COVID-19. Material: blood. The CDR3 region has the DNA TGTGCCAGCAGTCCCCGGGCTGATGTGGAGACCCAGTACTTC. Protein: CASSPRADVETQYF.